The 15 T cell receptor beta chains reported below all come from one sample, sequenced in a study of blood T cell repertoires in COVID-19. The table came from immunoSEQ multiplex PCR; TCRdb's copy has only in-frame clones and leaves some out. The sample lists a few hundred thousand clones; around 89% were seen once. The specimen was PBMCs or T cells enriched from blood (not recorded which). The receptors originated from a woman aged 55-69 years in a cohort exposed to, infected with or recovered from COVID-19 (not recorded which).

The chain combines TRBV28 with TRBJ2-6; 15 nucleotides align to TRBD2. This CDR3 has 21 residues. J gave up 1 base and V 3 bases, and 10 bases lay outside the gene matches. Germline V gene lookup returns CDR1 MDHEN and CDR2 SYDVKM. The CDR3 sequence: CASSFGLAGGRGFSGANVLTF. The CDR3 DNA reads TGTGCCAGCAGTTTCGGACTAGCGGGAGGGCGAGGCTTTTCTGGGGCCAACGTCCTGACTTTC.

The chain couples TRBV14 to TRBJ2-7; the D gene is possibly TRBD2 (6 bases). Trimming pared 5 bases from V and 4 bases from J, leaving 15 bases between. The CDR3 has 14 residues. CDR1 SGHDN and CDR2 FVKESK come from the germline V gene. This CDR3 reads CASSVGGFLYEQYF. The DNA of the CDR3 is TGTGCCAGCAGCGTGGGGGGATTTCTTTACGAGCAGTACTTC. Filled out from reference TRBV14 and TRBJ2-7, the complete variable domain reads EAGVTQFPSHSVIEKGQTVTLRCDPISGHDNLYWYRRVMGKEIKFLLHFVKESKQDESGMPNNRFLAERTGGTYSTLKVQPAELEDSGVYFCASSVGGFLYEQYFGPGTRLTVT.

The chain couples TRBV3-1 (or the pseudogene TRBV3-2) to TRBJ1-1; D not resolved. The CDR3 runs to 12 residues. Trimming cost V 0 bases and J 4 bases, with 3 bases left between them. Germline values: CDR1 LGHDT, CDR2 YNNKEL (reference sequence). The CDR3 region has the DNA TGTGCCAGCAGCCAAGACCTCACTGAAGCTTTCTTT. Its protein product is CASSQDLTEAFF.

This chain's CDR3 is CASSQWDSYYGYTF. The CDR3 coding sequence is TGTGCCAGCAGCCAATGGGACAGCTACTATGGCTACACCTTC. The chain employs TRBV3-1 (or the pseudogene TRBV3-2) and TRBJ1-2; TRBD1 matches at 7 bases. Germline V CDR1 and CDR2: LGHDT, YNNKEL (reference sequence). Losses at the gene ends were 2 bases for V and 3 bases for J; bases not matched to a gene: 3. The length of the CDR3 is 14 residues.

The V call is TRBV25-1, the J call TRBJ1-1, with a weak D call TRBD1 (5 bases). Germline V gene data show CDR1 as MGHDK and CDR2 as SYGVNS. The ends were cut back, 5 bases at V and 7 bases at J, with 8 bases in the middle. The CDR3 spans 11 residues. In DNA, the CDR3 is TGTGCCAGCAGTCCCGGGGGTGAAGCTTTCTTT. This gives the protein CASSPGGEAFF.

Many counts were recorded for this clone. The rearrangement joins TRBV2 to TRBJ1-4; no reliable D call. Germline lookup yields CDR1 SNHLY and CDR2 FYNNEI. Trimming removed 2 bases from V and 5 bases from J, with 15 bases in between. The CDR3 consists of 16 residues. The CDR3 reads CASSESVGTTNEKLFF. The CDR3, as DNA: TGTGCCAGCAGTGAATCAGTAGGCACTACCAATGAAAAACTGTTTTTT.

The V gene is TRBV19, the J gene TRBJ1-4, with a weak D call TRBD1 (5 bases). V lost 5 bases to trimming and J lost 7 bases, with 14 bases between them. CDR3 length: 14 residues. The V gene's germline CDR1 is LNHDA and CDR2 SQIVND (reference sequence). CDR3 region: CASSLLTVREKLFF. The CDR3 bases are TGTGCCAGTAGTTTACTGACAGTACGTGAAAAACTGTTTTTT.

V and J are TRBV4-3 and TRBJ2-2; 8 nucleotides match TRBD2. CDR1 LGHNA and CDR2 YSLEER come from the germline V gene. The CDR3 is made up of 17 amino acids. Trimming took 0 bases from V and 1 from J; bases not matched to a gene: 4. The CDR3 region has the DNA TGCGCCAGCAGCCAAGACGAGCGGGAGCTGAACACCGGGGAGCTGTTTTTT. Amino acids: CASSQDERELNTGELFF.

The J gene is TRBJ2-3, the V gene TRBV27, with TRBD2 identical over 13 bases. CDR1 is MNHEY, CDR2 SMNVEV, per germline (reference sequence). Trimming at V came to 6 bases and at J to 1 base, leaving 10 bases not matched to a gene. The CDR3 spans 18 residues. The CDR3 loop is CASSPTSGRALGTDTQYF. The CDR3 DNA reads TGTGCCAGCAGCCCCACTAGCGGGAGGGCCCTTGGCACAGATACGCAGTATTTT.

This chain connects TRBV18 to TRBJ1-2; D unclear. Germline V CDR1 and CDR2: KGHSH, LQKENI. The ends were cut back, 0 bases at V and 4 bases at J, with 15 bases in the middle. The CDR3 is made up of 16 amino acids. The CDR3 DNA sequence: TGTGCCAGCTCACCACCCTCGCTTACGACGGGCTATGGCTACACCTTC. Translated: CASSPPSLTTGYGYTF.

The V call is TRBV28, the J call TRBJ2-6, with TRBD1 matching 11 bases. CDR3 size: 17 residues. V was clipped by 6 bases and J by 0 bases; unmatched bases: 4. Germline assignment: CDR1 MDHEN and CDR2 SYDVKM. The CDR3 loop reads CASRDRGRISGANVLTF. DNA of the CDR3: TGTGCCAGCAGGGACAGGGGGCGCATCTCTGGGGCCAACGTCCTGACTTTC.

This chain joins TRBV7-9 and TRBJ2-2; 10 bases map to TRBD1. Germline V gene data show CDR1 as SEHNR and CDR2 as FQNEAQ (reference sequence). The CDR3 contains 19 residues. Germline trimming cut 5 bases from V and 4 bases from J; bases unmatched to any gene: 16. CDR3 coding DNA: TGTGCCAGCAGCGAAACCAGGACAGGGGGGCGAATTAGCACCGGGGAGCTGTTTTTT. Translating gives CASSETRTGGRISTGELFF.

The V call is TRBV5-4, the J call TRBJ2-7; 10 bases are a match to TRBD2. The CDR3 spans 15 residues. The germline V gene encodes CDR1 SGHNT and CDR2 YYREEE (reference sequence). Unmatched junction bases numbered 8, after V lost 3 bases and J lost 5 bases. CDR3 sequence: CASSSPSGSLDEQYF. The CDR3 DNA reads as TGTGCCAGCAGCTCCCCTAGCGGGAGTCTTGACGAGCAGTACTTC.

The chain links TRBV6-5 to TRBJ2-7, with TRBD1 matching 12 bases. Trimming removed 6 bases from V and 7 bases from J; junction bases left unmatched: 7. The CDR3 consists of 14 residues. Germline lookup yields CDR1 MNHEY and CDR2 SVGAGI. The CDR3 coding sequence is TGTGCCAGCAGAGCCCGGGACAGGGGGCAAGAGCAGTACTTC. This codes for CASRARDRGQEQYF.

This chain connects TRBV5-1 to TRBJ2-1; a possible D gene is TRBD2 (6 bases). This CDR3 has 15 residues. Trimming took 4 bases from V and 8 from J, leaving 19 bases between them. The germline V gene encodes CDR1 SGHRS and CDR2 YFSETQ. CDR3 amino acids: CASSPAPTSYYEQFF. CDR3 coding DNA: TGCGCCAGCAGCCCAGCACCGACTAGTTACTATGAGCAGTTCTTC.